These T cell receptor beta chains were read from a single sample in a study of T cells after yellow fever vaccination. A single record per CDR3 protein comes from TCRdb applying MiXCR to the 5' RACE reads. Altogether approximately 600,000 distinct CDR3 sequences are present, 9% to 15% being singletons, with the ten largest covering about 15%. Sequenced here: PBMCs, sampled on the day of the yellow fever booster vaccination. The origin of the receptors is a man between 25 and 39 years old who received the YFV17D yellow fever vaccine. The CDR3 runs from the conserved cysteine through the conserved F or W. A D gene is named only where the DNA matches it firmly. Expanded clones are given a class, and other clones once, few, many or no size at all.

v_gene,j_gene,d_gene,abundance,CDR3nt,CDR3aa
TRBV5-1,TRBJ2-1,TRBD1,.,TGCGCCAGCAGCCATGCCGCCGGGACAGCCTACAATGAGCAGTTCTTC,CASSHAAGTAYNEQFF
TRBV12-3/TRBV12-4,TRBJ2-3,TRBD2,.,TGTGCCAGCAGCCCCAGGGTAGCGGGAGTTTCTGGAGATACGCAGTATTTT,CASSPRVAGVSGDTQYF
TRBV7-2,TRBJ2-3,.,few,TGTGCCAGCAGCTTCGATATGGGCCGTTCCCTTAATACGCAGTATTTT,CASSFDMGRSLNTQYF
TRBV6-5,TRBJ2-7,TRBD2,few,TGTGCCAGCAGTTACTCGAAGGCATACTGGGACTACCCCTACGAGCAGTACTTC,CASSYSKAYWDYPYEQYF
TRBV5-1,TRBJ2-7,.,.,TGCGCCAGCAGCTTGGGACTAACACCTAGCTCCTACGAGCAGTACTTC,CASSLGLTPSSYEQYF
TRBV5-4,TRBJ2-1,TRBD2,few,TGTGCCAGCAGCTTGGGGCCACTAGCGGTGAATGAGCAGTTCTTC,CASSLGPLAVNEQFF
TRBV28,TRBJ2-1,.,.,TGTGCCAGCAGCCGGGGACCTAGTCAGTTCTTC,CASSRGPSQFF
TRBV12-3/TRBV12-4,TRBJ2-1,.,few,TGTGCCAGTGGATCATCGGCCCAAAATGAGCAGTTCTTC,CASGSSAQNEQFF
TRBV5-8,TRBJ1-2,TRBD1,.,TGTGCCAGCAGCAAAACGGGACAGGGAGACTATGGCTACACCTTC,CASSKTGQGDYGYTF
TRBV18,TRBJ2-1,TRBD2,few,TGTGCCAGCTCACCAGGGGTAGCGGGAGGCGGTAATGAGCAGTTCTTC,CASSPGVAGGGNEQFF
TRBV5-1,TRBJ2-3,.,many,TGCGCCAGCAGCTTGGGGGGTTTGACAGATACGCAGTATTTT,CASSLGGLTDTQYF
TRBV5-5,TRBJ2-7,.,few,TGTGCCAGCAGCCCCCGGCCCGGGTCCTACGAGCAGTACTTC,CASSPRPGSYEQYF
TRBV18,TRBJ2-1,TRBD2,few,TGTGCCAGCTCACCGACTAGCGGACCTTGGAATGAGCAGTTCTTC,CASSPTSGPWNEQFF
TRBV20-1,TRBJ1-2,.,.,TGCAGTGCTAGAGATTTCGGCTACACCTTC,CSARDFGYTF
TRBV7-2,TRBJ2-1,.,.,TGTGCCAGCAGCTTAGAGGTCCACAATGAGCAGTTCTTC,CASSLEVHNEQFF
TRBV4-3,TRBJ2-1,TRBD2,.,TGCGCCAGCAGCCAAGTAGCGGGACTAGCTTACAATGAGCAGTTCTTC,CASSQVAGLAYNEQFF
TRBV3-1,TRBJ2-7,.,few,TGTGCCAGCAGCCAAGAGGGCAGGGGCGGCGAGCAGTACTTC,CASSQEGRGGEQYF
TRBV5-1,TRBJ2-5,.,few,TGCGCCAGCAGCGCCTCGTGGGGGGCAGGAAAAGAGACCCAGTACTTC,CASSASWGAGKETQYF
TRBV28,TRBJ1-1,TRBD1,.,TGTGCCAGCAGTTCTGGACAGGGTTTCCTCTTGAACACTGAAGCTTTCTTT,CASSSGQGFLLNTEAFF
TRBV29-1,TRBJ2-4,TRBD1,.,TGCAGCGTTGAAGTCCGGACAGGAATAAGAGATCTAGCCAAAAACATTCAGTACTTC,CSVEVRTGIRDLAKNIQYF
TRBV20-1,TRBJ1-4,TRBD1,few,TGCAGTGCTAAAACAGGGGGGAGAGAAAAACTGTTTTTT,CSAKTGGREKLFF
TRBV27,TRBJ1-5,TRBD1,.,TGTGCCATTCAGACAGGGACTAGCAATCAGCCCCAGCATTTT,CAIQTGTSNQPQHF
TRBV11-2,TRBJ2-7,TRBD2,few,TGTGCCAGCGGGTCTAGCGGGAGGAGCTCCTACGAGCAGTACTTC,CASGSSGRSSYEQYF
TRBV7-9,TRBJ2-3,.,many,TGTGCCAGCGGAATACGGCGGAACAAAAGGGATACGCAGTATTTT,CASGIRRNKRDTQYF
TRBV29-1,TRBJ1-4,.,.,TGCAGCGCTCAAACAGGGGAAAAACTGTTTTTT,CSAQTGEKLFF
TRBV9,TRBJ2-3,.,few,TGTGCCAGCAGCGTAGCGCCCAGGGAGAGCACAGATACGCAGTATTTT,CASSVAPRESTDTQYF
TRBV6-5,TRBJ2-1,.,.,TGTGCCAGCAGTTACTCGGAAGCGCCTGCCATCTCCTACAATGAGCAGTTCTTC,CASSYSEAPAISYNEQFF
TRBV15,TRBJ2-2,TRBD2,few,TGTGCCACCAGCAGGCAGTTAGCGGGAGCACACGGGGAGCTGTTTTTT,CATSRQLAGAHGELFF
TRBV12-3/TRBV12-4,TRBJ2-3,.,.,TGTGCCAGCAGTTTCTACGGGGGCACAGATACGCAGTATTTT,CASSFYGGTDTQYF
TRBV7-7,TRBJ2-2,.,many,TGTGCTAGCAGCTCCCTCCCGGGGACCGAGAACACCGGGGAGCTGTTTTTT,CASSSLPGTENTGELFF
TRBV3-1,TRBJ1-2,.,.,TGTGCCAGCAGCTCGGACAGTGGCTACACCTTC,CASSSDSGYTF
TRBV11-3,TRBJ1-5,TRBD1,few,TGTGCCAGCAGCTTTACAGGGGAAGGGCCCAACCAGCCCCAGCATTTT,CASSFTGEGPNQPQHF
TRBV12-3/TRBV12-4,TRBJ2-2,TRBD1,few,TGTGCCAGCAGGAGGGACAGTCACACCGGGGAGCTGTTTTTT,CASRRDSHTGELFF
TRBV10-3,TRBJ1-2,.,few,TGTGCCATCAGTGAGTCGAATCCGGGGCTGAGCTATGGCTACACCTTC,CAISESNPGLSYGYTF
TRBV12-3/TRBV12-4,TRBJ2-2,TRBD1,few,TGTGCCAGCAGTCTGACCGTACAGGGGACGGGGGAGCTGTTTTTT,CASSLTVQGTGELFF
TRBV11-2,TRBJ1-6,.,.,TGTGCCAGCAGCAGACAGCCAACTAAATCACCCCTCCACTTT,CASSRQPTKSPLHF
TRBV20-1,TRBJ2-3,.,few,TGCAGTGCTAGCATTAGCGGCCGGAGCACAGATACGCAGTATTTT,CSASISGRSTDTQYF
TRBV20-1,TRBJ2-7,.,.,TGCAGTGCAATGTCAGGGTGGAATCCCTACGAGCAGTACTTC,CSAMSGWNPYEQYF
TRBV5-1,TRBJ1-1,.,few,TGCGCCAGCAGCACAAACAGGGCCCTCATGAACACTGAAGCTTTCTTT,CASSTNRALMNTEAFF
TRBV5-6,TRBJ1-5,.,few,TGTGCCAGCAGCCCGCGTTCAGGGGTTAGCCAGCCCCAGCATTTT,CASSPRSGVSQPQHF
TRBV6-2/TRBV6-3,TRBJ1-5,.,few,TGTGCCAGCAGTTACTCAGGGCCCAATCAGCCCCAGCATTTT,CASSYSGPNQPQHF
TRBV5-1,TRBJ2-1,TRBD2,.,TGCGCCAGCAGCCCCTGGCTAGCGGGAGCCAATGAGCAGTTCTTC,CASSPWLAGANEQFF
TRBV11-2,TRBJ1-2,.,.,TGTGCCAGCAGCTTAGACCCAGGGGAGAACTATGGCTACACCTTC,CASSLDPGENYGYTF
TRBV20-1,TRBJ2-7,.,.,TGCAGTGCTAGACCCAACCCGACAGTAGGGAAGCTGGTCTCCTACGAGCAGTACTTC,CSARPNPTVGKLVSYEQYF
TRBV12-3/TRBV12-4,TRBJ2-5,TRBD2,few,TGTGCCACCCTAGCGGGAGGTGAGGAGACCCAGTACTTC,CATLAGGEETQYF
TRBV27,TRBJ2-7,.,.,TGTGCCAGCAGTTTATCTACCGCGGCCCTAGGGGTCTCCTGGGAGCAGTACTTC,CASSLSTAALGVSWEQYF
TRBV5-4,TRBJ1-2,.,.,TGTGCCAGCAGCTTGGGGCGGGACACGAGACCATATGGCTACACCTTC,CASSLGRDTRPYGYTF
TRBV7-2,TRBJ2-1,.,.,TGTGCCAGCAGCAAGGACACTGTGGGGCAGTTCTTC,CASSKDTVGQFF
TRBV7-2,TRBJ2-2,TRBD2,.,TGTGCCAGCAGCTTACGGACTAGCGGGAGGACGGAGCTGTTTTTT,CASSLRTSGRTELFF
TRBV4-2,TRBJ1-1,.,.,TGTGCCAGCAGCCAAGATCCATCCGGAGCGCTATCGAGAATGAACATGAACACTGAAGCTTTCTTT,CASSQDPSGALSRMNMNTEAFF
TRBV10-3,TRBJ2-1,TRBD2,few,TGTGCCATCAGTGAGCCGGGACTAGCGGGAGGCAATGAGCAGTTCTTC,CAISEPGLAGGNEQFF
TRBV5-4,TRBJ2-3,TRBD1,.,TGTGCCAGCAGCTTGGGCGGATCAGGGGGCGCAGATACGCAGTATTTT,CASSLGGSGGADTQYF
TRBV27,TRBJ2-1,.,many,TGTGCCAGCATGGCATCTCCCGCACGGGAGCAGTTCTTC,CASMASPAREQFF
TRBV11-2,TRBJ1-1,.,.,TGTGCCAGCAGCCAACTGGGTGCTGAAGCTTTCTTT,CASSQLGAEAFF
TRBV7-2,TRBJ2-4,TRBD2,few,TGTGCCAGCAGCGGGGTTGGGAGGGACTCGGGAAACATTCAGTACTTC,CASSGVGRDSGNIQYF
TRBV10-3,TRBJ2-2,TRBD2,.,TGTGCCATCAGTCGACTAGCGGGAGGGCTTGCGACCGGGGAGCTGTTTTTT,CAISRLAGGLATGELFF